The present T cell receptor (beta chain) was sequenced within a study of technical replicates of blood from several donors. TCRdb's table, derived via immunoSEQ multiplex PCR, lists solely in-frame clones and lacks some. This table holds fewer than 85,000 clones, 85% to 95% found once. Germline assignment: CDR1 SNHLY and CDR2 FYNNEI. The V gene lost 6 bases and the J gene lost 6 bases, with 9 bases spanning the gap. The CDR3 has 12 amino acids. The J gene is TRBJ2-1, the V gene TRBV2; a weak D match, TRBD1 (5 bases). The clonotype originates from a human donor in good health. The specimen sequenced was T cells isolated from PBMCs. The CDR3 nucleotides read TGTGCCAGCAGCGCAGACAGCAATGAGCAGTTCTTC. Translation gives CASSADSNEQFF.